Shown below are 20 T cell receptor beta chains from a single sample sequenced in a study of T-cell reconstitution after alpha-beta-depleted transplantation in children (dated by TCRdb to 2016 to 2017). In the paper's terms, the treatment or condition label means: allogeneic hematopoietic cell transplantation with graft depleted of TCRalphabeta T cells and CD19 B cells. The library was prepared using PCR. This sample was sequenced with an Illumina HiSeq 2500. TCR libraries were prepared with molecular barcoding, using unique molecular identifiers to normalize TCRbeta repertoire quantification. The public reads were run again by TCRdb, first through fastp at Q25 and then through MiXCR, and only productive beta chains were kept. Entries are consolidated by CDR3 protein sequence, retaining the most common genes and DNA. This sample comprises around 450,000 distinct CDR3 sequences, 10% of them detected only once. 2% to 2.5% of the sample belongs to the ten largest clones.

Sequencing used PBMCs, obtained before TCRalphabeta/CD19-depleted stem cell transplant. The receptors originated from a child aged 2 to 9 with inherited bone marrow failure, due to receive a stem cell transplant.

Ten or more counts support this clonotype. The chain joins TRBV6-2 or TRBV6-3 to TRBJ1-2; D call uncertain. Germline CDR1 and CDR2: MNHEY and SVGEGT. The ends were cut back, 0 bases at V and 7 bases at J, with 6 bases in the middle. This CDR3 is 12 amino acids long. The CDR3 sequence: CASSYSISGYTF. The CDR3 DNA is TGTGCCAGCAGTTACTCGATATCTGGCTACACCTTC.

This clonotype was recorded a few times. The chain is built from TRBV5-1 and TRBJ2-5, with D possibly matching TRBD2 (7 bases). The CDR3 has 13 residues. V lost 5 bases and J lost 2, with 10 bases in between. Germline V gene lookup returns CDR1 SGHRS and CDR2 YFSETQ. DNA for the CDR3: TGCGCCAGCAGTGGGGGGGCGCAAGAGACCCAGTACTTC. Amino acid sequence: CASSGGAQETQYF.

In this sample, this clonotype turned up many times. CDR3 protein: CASSLDVPWHNEQFF. In nucleotides, the CDR3 is TGTGCCAGCAGCCTGGACGTACCCTGGCACAATGAGCAGTTCTTC. V is TRBV27 and J is TRBJ2-1; D remains ambiguous. The V end lost 6 bases, the J end lost 5 bases, and 17 bases lay between the germline ends. CDR1 is MNHEY and CDR2 is SMNVEV in the germline V gene (reference sequence). CDR3 length equals 15 residues.

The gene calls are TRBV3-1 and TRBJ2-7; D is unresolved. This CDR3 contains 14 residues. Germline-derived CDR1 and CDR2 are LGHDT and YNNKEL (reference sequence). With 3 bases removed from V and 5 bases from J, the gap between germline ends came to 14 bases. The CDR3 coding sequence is TGTGCCAGCAGCCACCGAGCCGCCAAGGACGAGCAGTACTTC. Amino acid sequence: CASSHRAAKDEQYF.

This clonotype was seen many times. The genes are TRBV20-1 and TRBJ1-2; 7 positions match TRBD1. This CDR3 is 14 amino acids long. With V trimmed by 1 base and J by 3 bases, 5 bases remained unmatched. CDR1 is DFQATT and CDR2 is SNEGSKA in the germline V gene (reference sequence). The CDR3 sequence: CSARALGQHYGYTF. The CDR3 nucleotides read TGCAGTGCTAGAGCCCTGGGACAGCACTATGGCTACACCTTC.

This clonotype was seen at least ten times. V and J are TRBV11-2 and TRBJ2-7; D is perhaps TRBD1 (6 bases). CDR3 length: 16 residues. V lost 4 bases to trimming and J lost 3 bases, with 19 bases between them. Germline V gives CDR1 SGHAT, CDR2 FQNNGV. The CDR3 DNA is TGTGCCAGCAGCTCGCCGACCTACAGGGCCCTCTACGAGCAGTACTTC. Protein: CASSSPTYRALYEQYF.

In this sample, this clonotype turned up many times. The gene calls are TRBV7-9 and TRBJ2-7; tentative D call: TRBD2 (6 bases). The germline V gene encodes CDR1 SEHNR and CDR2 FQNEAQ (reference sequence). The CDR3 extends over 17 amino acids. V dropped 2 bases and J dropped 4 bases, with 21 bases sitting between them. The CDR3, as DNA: TGTGCCAGCAGCTTATTCCACGGGGGACCGGCTGAGTACGAGCAGTACTTC. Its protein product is CASSLFHGGPAEYEQYF.

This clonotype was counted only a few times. This CDR3 is CASSGPGLAWGQYF. Written as DNA, the CDR3 is TGTGCCAGCAGTGGCCCCGGACTAGCGTGGGGGCAGTACTTC. The chain combines TRBV12-3 or TRBV12-4 with TRBJ2-7; 9 positions agree with TRBD2. After removal of 5 bases from V and 9 bases from J, the junction contained 11 bases not matched to a gene. This CDR3 is 14 amino acids long.

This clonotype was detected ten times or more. The CDR3 region is CASSPPGVREQYF. The CDR3 DNA follows: TGTGCCAGCAGCCCCCCAGGGGTTCGTGAGCAGTACTTC. V and J are TRBV11-2 and TRBJ2-7; D is perhaps TRBD1 (6 bases). The CDR3 runs 13 residues. Trimming removed 5 bases from V and 7 bases from J, with 15 bases in between. The V gene's germline CDR1 is SGHAT and CDR2 FQNNGV.

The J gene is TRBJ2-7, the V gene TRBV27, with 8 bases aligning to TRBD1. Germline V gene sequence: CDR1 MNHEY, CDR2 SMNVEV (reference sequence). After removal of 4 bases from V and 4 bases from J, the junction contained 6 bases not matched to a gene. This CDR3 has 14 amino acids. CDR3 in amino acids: CASSYGTGWYEQYF. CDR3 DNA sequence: TGTGCCAGCAGTTATGGGACAGGCTGGTACGAGCAGTACTTC.

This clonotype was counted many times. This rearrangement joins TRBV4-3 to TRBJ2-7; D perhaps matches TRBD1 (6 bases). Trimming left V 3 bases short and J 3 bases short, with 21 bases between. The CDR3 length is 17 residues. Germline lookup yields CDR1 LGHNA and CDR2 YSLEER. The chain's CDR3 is CASSQMGYRDNLYEQYF. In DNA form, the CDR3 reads TGCGCCAGCAGCCAGATGGGGTACCGGGACAACCTCTACGAGCAGTACTTC.

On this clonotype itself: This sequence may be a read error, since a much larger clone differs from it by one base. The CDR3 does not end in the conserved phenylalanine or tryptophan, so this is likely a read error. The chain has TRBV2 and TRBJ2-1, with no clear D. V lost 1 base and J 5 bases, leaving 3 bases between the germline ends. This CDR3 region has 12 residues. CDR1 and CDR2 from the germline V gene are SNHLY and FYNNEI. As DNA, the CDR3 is TGTGCCAGCAGTGAAGGGAACAATGAGCAGTTCTTG. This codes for CASSEGNNEQFL.

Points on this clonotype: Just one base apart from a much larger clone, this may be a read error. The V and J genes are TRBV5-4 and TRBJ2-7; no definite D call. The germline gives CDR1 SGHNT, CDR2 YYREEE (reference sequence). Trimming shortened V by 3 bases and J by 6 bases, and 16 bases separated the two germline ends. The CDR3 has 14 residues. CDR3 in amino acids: CASSSAGVVGEQYF. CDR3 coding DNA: TGTGCCAGCAGCTCCGCAGGCGTGGTGGGCGAGCAGTACTTC.

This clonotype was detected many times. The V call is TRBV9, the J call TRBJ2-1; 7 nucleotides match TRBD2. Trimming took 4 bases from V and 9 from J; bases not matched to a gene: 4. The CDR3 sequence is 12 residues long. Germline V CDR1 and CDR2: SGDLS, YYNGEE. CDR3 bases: TGTGCCAGCAGCCTGACTAGCAGTGAGCAGTTCTTC. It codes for CASSLTSSEQFF.

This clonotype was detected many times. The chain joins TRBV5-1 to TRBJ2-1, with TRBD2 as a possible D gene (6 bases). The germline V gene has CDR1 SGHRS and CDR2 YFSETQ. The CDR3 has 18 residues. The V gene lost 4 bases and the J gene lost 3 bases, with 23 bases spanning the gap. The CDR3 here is CASSPGVSGRMNYNEQFF. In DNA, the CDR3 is TGCGCCAGCAGCCCGGGGGTTAGCGGAAGGATGAACTACAATGAGCAGTTCTTC.

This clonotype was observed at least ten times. CDR3 sequence: CASSAPGWQGNQPQHF. Written as DNA, the CDR3 is TGTGCCAGCAGTGCCCCGGGTTGGCAGGGTAATCAGCCCCAGCATTTT. The chain couples TRBV25-1 to TRBJ1-5; tentative D call: TRBD1 (5 bases). Germline lookup yields CDR1 MGHDK and CDR2 SYGVNS. The CDR3 is made up of 16 amino acids. Trimming shortened V by 4 bases and J by 4 bases, and 17 bases separated the two germline ends.

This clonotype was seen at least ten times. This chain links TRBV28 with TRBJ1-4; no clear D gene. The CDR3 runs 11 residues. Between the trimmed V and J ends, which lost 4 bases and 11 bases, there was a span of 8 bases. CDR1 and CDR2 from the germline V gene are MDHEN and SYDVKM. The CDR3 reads CASSWTGKLFF. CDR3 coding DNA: TGTGCCAGCAGTTGGACCGGGAAACTGTTTTTT.

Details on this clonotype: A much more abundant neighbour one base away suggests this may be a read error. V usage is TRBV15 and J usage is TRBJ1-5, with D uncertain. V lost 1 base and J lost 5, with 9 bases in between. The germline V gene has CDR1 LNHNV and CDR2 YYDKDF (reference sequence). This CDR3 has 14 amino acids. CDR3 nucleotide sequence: TGTGCCACCAGCAGAGTGGTGGGCGATCAGCCCCAGCATTTT. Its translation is CATSRVVGDQPQHF.

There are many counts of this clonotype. CDR3 region: CSARSLAGEQYF. The CDR3 DNA is TGCAGTGCTAGGAGTCTAGCGGGCGAGCAGTACTTC. V and J are TRBV20-1 and TRBJ2-7; 8 bases are shared with TRBD2. V shed 3 bases and J 6 bases; nucleotides not matched to a gene: 4. The CDR3 is 12 amino acids. Germline CDR1 reads DFQATT; CDR2 reads SNEGSKA (reference sequence).

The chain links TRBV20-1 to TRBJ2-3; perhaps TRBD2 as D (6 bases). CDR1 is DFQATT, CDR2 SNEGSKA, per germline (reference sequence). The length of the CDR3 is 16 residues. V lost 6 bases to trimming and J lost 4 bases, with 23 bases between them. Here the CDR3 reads CSALGVRRTIADTQYF. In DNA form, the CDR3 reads TGCAGTGCCCTCGGAGTCAGAAGGACTATCGCAGATACGCAGTATTTT.